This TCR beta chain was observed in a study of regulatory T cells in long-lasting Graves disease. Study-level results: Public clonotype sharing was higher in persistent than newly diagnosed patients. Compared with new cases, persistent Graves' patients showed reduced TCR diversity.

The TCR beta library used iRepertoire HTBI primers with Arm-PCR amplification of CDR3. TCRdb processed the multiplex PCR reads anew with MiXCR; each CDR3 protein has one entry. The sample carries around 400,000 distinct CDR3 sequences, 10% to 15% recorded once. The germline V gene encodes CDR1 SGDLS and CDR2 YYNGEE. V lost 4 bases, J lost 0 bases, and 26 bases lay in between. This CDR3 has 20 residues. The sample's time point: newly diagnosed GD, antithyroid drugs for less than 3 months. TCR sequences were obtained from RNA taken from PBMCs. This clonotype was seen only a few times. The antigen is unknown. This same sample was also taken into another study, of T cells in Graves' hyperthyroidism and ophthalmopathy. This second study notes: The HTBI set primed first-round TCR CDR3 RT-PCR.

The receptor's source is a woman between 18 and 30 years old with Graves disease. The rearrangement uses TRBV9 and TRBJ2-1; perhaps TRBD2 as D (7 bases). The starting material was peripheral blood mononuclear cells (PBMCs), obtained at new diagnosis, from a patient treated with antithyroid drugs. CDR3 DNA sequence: TGTGCCAGCAGCCCTAAGTGGGGGGGGCCCCCCCCCCTCTCCTACAATGAGCAGTTCTTC. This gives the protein CASSPKWGGPPPLSYNEQFF.